The T cell receptor beta chain described here comes from a study of cytomegalovirus exposure and HLA in healthy donors. In the case of this clone: Its antigen is not identified.

The data were produced by immunoSEQ multiplex PCR, yet TCRdb's version contains in-frame clones alone and is incomplete. The data contain some 210,000 clones, over 65% of them singletons. While the first cohort had about 610 subjects, the donors belonged to the separate validation cohort of roughly 120 subjects. Study-level findings and limits: Accounts indicate the classifier identified cytomegalovirus status with strong specificity and sensitivity. A few chains tied to CMV proved CMV antigen-specific in vitro. Subsequent analysis showed first-cohort TCR clusters tending to co-occur in about 110 validation repertoires.

Sequenced material: PBMCs. The clonotype originates from a young woman in good health and CMV-seronegative.

The DNA for the CDR3 is TGTGCCAGCAGCTTACTCCGTCCTAATGAAAAACTGTTTTTT. Protein product: CASSLLRPNEKLFF. The chain has TRBV7-8 and TRBJ1-4; the D is unclear. Per the germline V gene, CDR1 is SGHVS and CDR2 is FQNEAQ. Trimming shortened V by 2 bases and J by 3 bases, and 7 bases separated the two germline ends. The CDR3 is 14 amino acids.